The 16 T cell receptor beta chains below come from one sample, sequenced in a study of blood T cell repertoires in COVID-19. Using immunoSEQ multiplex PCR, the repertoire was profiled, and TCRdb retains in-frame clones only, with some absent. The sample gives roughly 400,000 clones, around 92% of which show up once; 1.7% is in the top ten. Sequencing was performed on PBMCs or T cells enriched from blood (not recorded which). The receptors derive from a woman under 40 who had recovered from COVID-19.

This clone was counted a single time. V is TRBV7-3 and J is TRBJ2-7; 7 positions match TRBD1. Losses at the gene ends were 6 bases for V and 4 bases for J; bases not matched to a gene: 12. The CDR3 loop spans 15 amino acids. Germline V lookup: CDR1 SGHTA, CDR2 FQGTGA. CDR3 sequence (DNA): TGTGCCAGCAGTCTACAGGGGCCGACGGGGTACGAGCAGTACTTC. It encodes CASSLQGPTGYEQYF.

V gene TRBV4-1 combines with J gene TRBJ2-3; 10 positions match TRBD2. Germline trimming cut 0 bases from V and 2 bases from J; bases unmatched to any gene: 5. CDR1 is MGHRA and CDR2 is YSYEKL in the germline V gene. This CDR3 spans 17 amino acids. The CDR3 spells CASSQDWLAGATDTQYF. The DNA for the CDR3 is TGCGCCAGCAGCCAAGACTGGCTAGCGGGAGCCACAGATACGCAGTATTTT.

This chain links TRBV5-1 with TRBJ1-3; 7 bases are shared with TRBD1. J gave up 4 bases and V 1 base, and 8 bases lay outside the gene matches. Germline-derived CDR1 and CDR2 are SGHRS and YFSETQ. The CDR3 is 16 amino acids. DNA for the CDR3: TGCGCCAGCAGCTTGACCACAGGGGTCGGCGGAAACACCATATATTTT. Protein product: CASSLTTGVGGNTIYF.

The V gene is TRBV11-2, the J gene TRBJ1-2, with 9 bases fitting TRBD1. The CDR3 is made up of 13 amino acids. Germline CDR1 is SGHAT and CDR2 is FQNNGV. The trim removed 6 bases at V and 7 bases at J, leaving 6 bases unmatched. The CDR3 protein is CASRRDRAFGYTF. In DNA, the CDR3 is TGTGCCAGCAGAAGGGACAGGGCATTTGGCTACACCTTC.

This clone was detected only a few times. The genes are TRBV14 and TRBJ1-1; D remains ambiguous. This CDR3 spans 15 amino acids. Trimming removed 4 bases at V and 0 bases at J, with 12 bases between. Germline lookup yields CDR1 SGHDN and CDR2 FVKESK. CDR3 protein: CASSLGEEMNTEAFF. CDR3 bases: TGTGCCAGCAGCCTAGGAGAGGAGATGAACACTGAAGCTTTCTTT.

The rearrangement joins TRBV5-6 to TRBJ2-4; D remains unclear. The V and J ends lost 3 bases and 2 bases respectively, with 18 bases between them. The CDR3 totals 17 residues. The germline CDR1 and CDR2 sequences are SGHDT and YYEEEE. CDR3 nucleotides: TGTGCCAGCAGCTCCAAGGTCCGTGAGGCCTCCAAAAACATTCAGTACTTC. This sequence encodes CASSSKVREASKNIQYF. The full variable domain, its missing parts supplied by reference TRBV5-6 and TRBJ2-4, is DAGVTQSPTHLIKTRGQQVTLRCSPKSGHDTVSWYQQALGQGPQFIFQYYEEEERQRGNFPDRFSGHQFPNYSSELNVNALLLGDSALYLCASSSKVREASKNIQYFGAGTRLSVL.

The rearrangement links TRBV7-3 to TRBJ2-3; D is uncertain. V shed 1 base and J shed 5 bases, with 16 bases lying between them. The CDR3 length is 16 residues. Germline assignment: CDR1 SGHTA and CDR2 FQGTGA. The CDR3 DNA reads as TGTGCCAGCAGCTTAAGTGGAGCTGGTGGTGGAGATACGCAGTATTTT. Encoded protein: CASSLSGAGGGDTQYF. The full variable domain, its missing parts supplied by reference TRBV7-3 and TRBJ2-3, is GAGVSQTPSNKVTEKGKYVELRCDPISGHTALYWYRQSLGQGPEFLIYFQGTGAADDSGLPNDRFFAVRPEGSVSTLKIQRTERGDSAVYLCASSLSGAGGGDTQYFGPGTRLTVL.

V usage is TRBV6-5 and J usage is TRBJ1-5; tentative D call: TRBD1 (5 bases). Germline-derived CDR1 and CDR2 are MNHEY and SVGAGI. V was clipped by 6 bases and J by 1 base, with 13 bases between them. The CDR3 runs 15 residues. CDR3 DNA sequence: TGTGCCAGCAGCAACGGGGCGGGGAGCAATCAGCCCCAGCATTTT. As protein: CASSNGAGSNQPQHF.

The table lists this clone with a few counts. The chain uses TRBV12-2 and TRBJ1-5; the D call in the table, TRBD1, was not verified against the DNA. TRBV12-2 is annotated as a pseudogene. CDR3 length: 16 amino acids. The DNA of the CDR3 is TGTGCAAGTCGCTCCCCGGCCGACAGGGTTCGTCAGCCCCAGCATTTT. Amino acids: CASRSPADRVRQPQHF.

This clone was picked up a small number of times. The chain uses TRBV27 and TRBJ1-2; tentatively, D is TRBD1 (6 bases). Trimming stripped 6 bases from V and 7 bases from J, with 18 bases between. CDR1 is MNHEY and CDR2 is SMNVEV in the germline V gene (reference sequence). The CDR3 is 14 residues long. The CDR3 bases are TGTGCCAGCAGGTCAACGGGGGGGGCGCGTGGCTACACCTTC. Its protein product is CASRSTGGARGYTF.

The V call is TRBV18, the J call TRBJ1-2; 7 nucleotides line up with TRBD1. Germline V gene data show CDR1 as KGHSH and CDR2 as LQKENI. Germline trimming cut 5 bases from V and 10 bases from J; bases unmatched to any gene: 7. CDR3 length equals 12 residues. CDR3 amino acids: CASSRMGQNYTF. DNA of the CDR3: TGTGCCAGCTCAAGAATGGGACAGAACTACACCTTC.

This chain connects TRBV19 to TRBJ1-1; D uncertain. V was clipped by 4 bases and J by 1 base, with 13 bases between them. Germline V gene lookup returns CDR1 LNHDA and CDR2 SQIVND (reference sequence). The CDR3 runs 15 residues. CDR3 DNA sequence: TGTGCCAGTAGTAGCCGTCGCCGGGGGAACACTGAAGCTTTCTTT. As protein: CASSSRRRGNTEAFF.

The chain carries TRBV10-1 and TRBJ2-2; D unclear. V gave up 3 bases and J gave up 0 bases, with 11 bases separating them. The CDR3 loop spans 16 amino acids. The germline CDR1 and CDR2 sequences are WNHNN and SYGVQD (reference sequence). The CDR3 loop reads CASSDGSNANTGELFF. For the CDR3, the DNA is TGCGCCAGCAGTGACGGGTCAAACGCGAACACCGGGGAGCTGTTTTTT.

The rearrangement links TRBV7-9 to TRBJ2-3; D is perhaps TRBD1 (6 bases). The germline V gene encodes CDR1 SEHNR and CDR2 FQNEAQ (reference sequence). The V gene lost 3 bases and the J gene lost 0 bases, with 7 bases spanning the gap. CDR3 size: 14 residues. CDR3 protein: CASSFQGSTDTQYF. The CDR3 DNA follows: TGTGCCAGCAGCTTCCAGGGGAGCACAGATACGCAGTATTTT.

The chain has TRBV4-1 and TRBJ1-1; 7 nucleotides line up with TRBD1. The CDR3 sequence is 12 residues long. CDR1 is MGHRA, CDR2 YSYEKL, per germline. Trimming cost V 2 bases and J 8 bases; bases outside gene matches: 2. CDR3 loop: CASSQPGQEAFF. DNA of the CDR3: TGCGCCAGCAGCCAACCGGGACAGGAAGCTTTCTTT.

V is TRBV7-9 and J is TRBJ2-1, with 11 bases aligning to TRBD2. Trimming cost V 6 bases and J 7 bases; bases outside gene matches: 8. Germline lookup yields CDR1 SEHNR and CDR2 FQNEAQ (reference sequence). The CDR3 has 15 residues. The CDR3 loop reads CASRPGTSGWNEQFF. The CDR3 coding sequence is TGTGCCAGCAGGCCTGGGACTAGCGGATGGAATGAGCAGTTCTTC.